The 13 T cell receptor beta chains in this list originate from one sample, sequenced in a study of blood T cells in healthy people across ages. With a J-beta primer mix and a sample-barcoded 5' primer, a second PCR ran about 7 to 12 cycles. TCRdb independently ran MiXCR on the 5' RACE reads; one entry per CDR3 protein. The sample has 1.5 million to 1.9 million distinct CDR3 sequences, approximately 43% seen once; the top ten hold approximately 4.1%. Sequencing used blood. These receptors all come from a woman aged 18-29 years in good health.

This clonotype was seen only a few times. V and J are TRBV4-1 and TRBJ2-1; 8 bases agree with TRBD2. The CDR3 spans 17 residues. J lost 0 bases, V lost 2 bases, and 6 bases had no gene match. Germline V gene lookup returns CDR1 MGHRA and CDR2 YSYEKL. Here the CDR3 DNA reads TGCGCCAGCAGCCAATACCCAGCGGGGGCCTCCTACAATGAGCAGTTCTTC. Protein product: CASSQYPAGASYNEQFF.

The chain carries TRBV5-1 and TRBJ1-1; TRBD1 matches 9 bases. Germline V gene lookup returns CDR1 SGHRS and CDR2 YFSETQ. The CDR3 has 16 amino acids. V was pared by 2 bases and J by 4 bases, with 9 bases of the junction left unmatched. CDR3 sequence: CASSFRTGDPLTEAFF. CDR3 in DNA: TGCGCCAGCAGCTTCCGGACAGGGGACCCCCTCACTGAAGCTTTCTTT.

The chain has TRBV7-9 and TRBJ1-4; D gene ambiguous. CDR1 is SEHNR, CDR2 FQNEAQ, per germline (reference sequence). Between the trimmed V and J ends, which lost 3 bases and 11 bases, there was a span of 10 bases. This CDR3 region has 12 residues. The CDR3 DNA reads TGTGCCAGCAGCTTCGATCTCCCCAAACTGTTTTTT. Its translation is CASSFDLPKLFF.

The chain has TRBV3-1 and TRBJ1-4; possibly TRBD1 for D (5 bases). The V end lost 4 bases, the J end lost 7 bases, and 13 bases lay between the germline ends. CDR1 is LGHDT, CDR2 YNNKEL, per germline (reference sequence). CDR3 size: 14 residues. CDR3 bases: TGTGCCAGCAGCCCAAGCCCCGGGACTGAAAAACTGTTTTTT. Its translation is CASSPSPGTEKLFF.

This clonotype has a handful of counts. The V call is TRBV12-3 or TRBV12-4, the J call TRBJ2-7, with D maybe TRBD1 (6 bases). Trimming stripped 4 bases from V and 11 bases from J, with 12 bases between. This CDR3 has 11 residues. Here the CDR3 reads CASSSGQLKYF. For the CDR3, the DNA is TGTGCCAGCAGTTCAGGACAGCTGAAGTACTTC.

The chain has TRBV4-1 and TRBJ1-2; possibly TRBD1 for D (6 bases). In germline, CDR1 is MGHRA, CDR2 YSYEKL. V was cut by 0 bases and J by 2 bases, with 19 bases left in between. The CDR3 spans 18 residues. The CDR3 here is CASSQEGPQGQWNYGYTF. DNA for the CDR3: TGCGCCAGCAGCCAAGAAGGCCCTCAGGGGCAGTGGAACTATGGCTACACCTTC.

The chain has TRBV4-1 and TRBJ2-3, with D possibly matching TRBD2 (7 bases). Germline loops: CDR1 MGHRA, CDR2 YSYEKL. The CDR3 covers 14 residues. Trimming took 3 bases from V and 7 from J, leaving 14 bases between them. CDR3 in amino acids: CASSQGGPRHTQYF. The DNA of the CDR3 is TGCGCCAGCAGCCAGGGGGGGCCCCGACATACGCAGTATTTT.

The chain is built from TRBV6-6 and TRBJ2-6; tentative D call: TRBD1 (5 bases). Trimming shortened V by 6 bases and J by 1 base, and 10 bases separated the two germline ends. The CDR3 covers 15 residues. Germline CDR1 and CDR2: MNHNY and SVGAGI (reference sequence). The CDR3 DNA reads TGTGCCAGCAGAGATCAGGGTTCTGGGGCCAACGTCCTGACTTTC. Its protein product is CASRDQGSGANVLTF.

This clonotype was seen a handful of times. V gene TRBV6-4 combines with J gene TRBJ1-6; 7 bases match TRBD1. The CDR3 spans 15 residues. Germline V gives CDR1 MRHNA, CDR2 SNTAGT. V shed 3 bases, J shed 5 bases, and the junction held 4 bases outside the gene matches. CDR3 loop: CASSEDGTDNSPLHF. Here the CDR3 DNA reads TGTGCCAGCAGTGAGGACGGGACAGATAATTCACCCCTCCACTTT.

The genes are TRBV6-2 or TRBV6-3 and TRBJ2-4; no reliable D call. Gene TRBJ2-7 matches the end of the DNA better, so the J call may be wrong. Looked up from germline, CDR1 is MNHEY and CDR2 is SVGEGT. CDR3 length equals 12 residues. DNA of the CDR3: TGTGCCAGCAGTCTCACCGCCCGCGAGCAGTACTTC. This gives the protein CASSLTAREQYF.

The gene calls are TRBV27 and TRBJ2-5, with TRBD2 matching 7 bases. V lost 5 bases to trimming and J lost 11 bases; unmatched junction nucleotides: 14. The CDR3 has 14 residues. The V gene's germline CDR1 is MNHEY and CDR2 SMNVEV (reference sequence). The CDR3 reads CASSPGLAVLGQYF. In DNA, the CDR3 is TGTGCCAGCAGTCCCGGGCTAGCGGTCCTCGGGCAGTACTTC.

The rearrangement uses TRBV20-1 and TRBJ2-1; the D gene could be TRBD1 or TRBD2 (6 bases each). Trimming cost V 6 bases and J 0 bases, with 18 bases left between them. The CDR3 is 16 amino acids. CDR1 and CDR2 (germline): DFQATT, SNEGSKA (reference sequence). CDR3 sequence (DNA): TGCAGTGCAAGACCCTCGGGGGCCGCCTCCTACAATGAGCAGTTCTTC. Protein sequence: CSARPSGAASYNEQFF.

V gene TRBV10-3 combines with J gene TRBJ2-5; D is undetermined. CDR1 is ENHRY, CDR2 SYGVKD, per germline. The germline V and J ends were trimmed by 2 bases and 7 bases, with 8 bases remaining between them. CDR3 length equals 12 residues. CDR3 nucleotides: TGTGCCATCAGTGAGCCCGGCGTGACCCAGTACTTC. Translating gives CAISEPGVTQYF.